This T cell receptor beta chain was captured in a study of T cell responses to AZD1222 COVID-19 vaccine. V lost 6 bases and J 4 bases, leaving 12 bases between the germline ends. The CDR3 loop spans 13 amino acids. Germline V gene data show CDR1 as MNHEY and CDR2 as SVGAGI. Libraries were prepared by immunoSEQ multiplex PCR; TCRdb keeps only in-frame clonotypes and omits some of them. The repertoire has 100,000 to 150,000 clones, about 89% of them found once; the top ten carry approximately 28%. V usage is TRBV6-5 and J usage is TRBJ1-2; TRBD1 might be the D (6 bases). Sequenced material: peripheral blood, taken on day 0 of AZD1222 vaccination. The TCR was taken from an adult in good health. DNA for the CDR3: TGTGCCAGCAGACCAGGACAGCTCTATGGCTACACCTTC. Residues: CASRPGQLYGYTF.